This record concerns one TCR beta chain sequence. Its antigen is as yet unknown. The entry originates in a study of cytomegalovirus exposure and HLA in healthy donors. Study-level findings and limits: As immune exposure information, only CMV serostatus was available.

PCR primers comprised 60 Vbeta and 13 Jbeta primers. In the authors' methods: Among the unique TCR beta chains that a later analysis counted, some 73 million in all, about 12 million were shared. Profiled with immunoSEQ multiplex PCR; TCRdb holds only in-frame clones, not every one. V and J calls and clone size come straight from that table; D and trimming were deduced from the DNA. The sample yields fewer than 200,000 clones, around 77% seen once. Germline lookup yields CDR1 WSHSY and CDR2 SAAADI. V gave up 7 bases and J gave up 5 bases; unmatched junction bases: 8. The CDR3 has 16 amino acids. Material for sequencing was PBMCs. This TCR derives from a man between 60 and 75 years old in good health and CMV-seronegative. V is TRBV10-2 and J is TRBJ2-5; TRBD2 matches at 15 bases. The CDR3 protein is CASIGLAGGPSETQYF. The CDR3 coding sequence is TGCGCCAGCATTGGACTAGCGGGGGGGCCGTCGGAGACCCAGTACTTC.